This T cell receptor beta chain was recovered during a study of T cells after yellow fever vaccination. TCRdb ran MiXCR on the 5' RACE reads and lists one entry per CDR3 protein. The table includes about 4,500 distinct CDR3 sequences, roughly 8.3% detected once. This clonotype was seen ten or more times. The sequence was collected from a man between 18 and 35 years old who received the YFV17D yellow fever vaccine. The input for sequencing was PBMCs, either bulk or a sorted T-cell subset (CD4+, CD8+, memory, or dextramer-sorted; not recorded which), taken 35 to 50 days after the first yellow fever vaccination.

The CDR3 sequence: CASSLSILQPQHF. The CDR3 coding sequence is TGTGCCAGCAGTTTATCGATCCTTCAGCCCCAGCATTTT. The V and J genes are TRBV27 and TRBJ1-5, with D unclear. The CDR3 covers 13 residues. Per germline, CDR1 MNHEY and CDR2 SMNVEV (reference sequence). Trimming removed 0 bases at V and 6 bases at J, with 6 bases between.